The clone carrying this T cell receptor beta chain was seen a single time. Its antigen is unidentified. Original analysis: A distant-metastasis classifier for papillary thyroid cancer was built using CDR3 differences across clinicopathological groups. MiXCR re-clonotyped the PCR reads for TCRdb. These V and J calls originate from TCRdb's pipeline instead of the authors' own analysis. The sample has roughly 20,000 clones, over 20% seen once. No treatment of any kind had been given to any patient before thyroid surgery. This entry is derived from a study of metastatic and nonmetastatic thyroid tumors. Study-wide background: Peripheral blood and tumor or nodule samples from malignant and benign thyroid patients were compared. Study results and caveats: As reported, TCR beta diversity in blood and tumor was significantly higher in malignant thyroid tumors than in benign nodules.

This CDR3 is 14 amino acids long. With 6 bases removed from V and 3 bases from J, the gap between germline ends came to 15 bases. Germline CDR1 reads DFQATT; CDR2 reads SNEGSKA (reference sequence). This sequence was found in a male donor with papillary thyroid cancer or a benign thyroid nodule (not recorded which). Some clones in this sample may be carry-over from other donors' samples. The sequenced material came from tumor tissue. V is TRBV20-1 and J is TRBJ1-5; TRBD1 is a possible D gene (5 bases). DNA for the CDR3: TGCAGTGCCCATAAGGGACTGATCAATCAGCCCCAGCATTTT. It specifies CSAHKGLINQPQHF.